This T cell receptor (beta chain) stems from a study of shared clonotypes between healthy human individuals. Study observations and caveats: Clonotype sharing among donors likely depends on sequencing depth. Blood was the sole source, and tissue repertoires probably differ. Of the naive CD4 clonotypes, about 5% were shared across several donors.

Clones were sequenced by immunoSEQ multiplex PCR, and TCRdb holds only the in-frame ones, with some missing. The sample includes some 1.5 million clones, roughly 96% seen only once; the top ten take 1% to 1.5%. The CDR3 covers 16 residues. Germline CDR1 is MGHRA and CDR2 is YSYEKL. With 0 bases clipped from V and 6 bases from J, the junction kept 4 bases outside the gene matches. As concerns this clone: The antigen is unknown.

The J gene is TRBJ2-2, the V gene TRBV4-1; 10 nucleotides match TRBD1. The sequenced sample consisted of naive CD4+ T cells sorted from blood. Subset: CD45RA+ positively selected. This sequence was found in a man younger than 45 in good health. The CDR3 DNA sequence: TGCGCCAGCAGCCAAGAGAGGGGACAGGGGCCCGGGGAGCTGTTTTTT. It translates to CASSQERGQGPGELFF.